This TCR beta chain derives from a study of vaccination and CD4 T cells after COVID-19. The Oncomine TCR Beta short-read assay was what sequenced the DNA obtained from cultured CD4+ T cells. TCRdb called the PCR reads again in MiXCR, with one record for every CDR3 protein. The repertoire holds approximately 11,000 distinct CDR3 sequences, more than 25% seen once, with less than 25% in the top ten. Details on this clonotype: Its antigen is unknown.

The treatment here: approximately nine-day PBMC culture with coronavirus spike peptide pools or control peptides (ViraFEST assay). V lost 6 bases and J lost 5, with 13 bases in between. Germline lookup yields CDR1 DFQATT and CDR2 SNEGSKA (reference sequence). The CDR3 extends over 12 amino acids. The source is a human donor with COVID-19. Sequences were obtained from cultured CD4+ T cells from blood. The chain links TRBV20-1 to TRBJ1-2, with D possibly TRBD1 on 5 matching bases. This chain's CDR3 is CSAAGGGYGYTF. The CDR3 DNA reads as TGCAGTGCGGCTGGGGGGGGTTATGGCTACACCTTC.